The clone carrying this T cell receptor (beta chain) occurred a few times. Its antigen is unknown. The data are from a study of response to subunit inactivated influenza vaccine. Overall study results and limits: That few new T cells are recruited by each seasonal influenza vaccination was the authors' suggestion.

CDR1 is SQVTM and CDR2 is ANQGSEA in the germline V gene. This CDR3 has 13 residues. J was trimmed by 2 bases and V by 5 bases; bases with no gene match: 6. TCRdb used MiXCR to reprocess the RT-PCR reads, holding one entry per CDR3 protein. The sample lists 290,000 or so distinct CDR3 sequences; about 20% were seen once. This chain uses TRBV29-1 with TRBJ2-7, with TRBD1 matching over 7 bases. This clonotype originated in a man in his fifties or sixties who received an inactivated influenza vaccine. Sample: PBMCs from blood, taken about 20 months after vaccination. The DNA of the CDR3 is TGCAGCGTTTACCGGGACAGTGCCTACGAGCAGTACTTC. It encodes CSVYRDSAYEQYF.